This TCR beta chain is from a study of a mutant IDH1 vaccine in newly diagnosed glioma. Measured with immunoSEQ multiplex PCR; TCRdb has only the in-frame clones, and not every one. The table has tens of thousands of clones, around 83% seen once. A word on this clone: Its antigen is unidentified.

The sample's time point: week 47, end of study. Mutant IDH1 20-mer peptide, at 300 ug, made up each vaccine dose, with topical imiquimod. CDR1 is MDHEN, CDR2 SYDVKM, per germline. The length of the CDR3 is 12 residues. Trimming pared 3 bases from V and 10 bases from J, leaving 12 bases between. The sample here was PBMCs, taken from a glioma patient whose treatment included an IDH1 peptide vaccine. This clonotype originated in a man younger than 45 with glioma. The chain combines TRBV28 with TRBJ1-2; D not certain. For the CDR3, the DNA is TGTGCCAGCAGTTTCCGACGCTGGAACTACACCTTC. It translates to CASSFRRWNYTF.